A single sample is the source of the 8 T cell receptor beta chains below, sequenced in a study of T cells after posttransplantation cyclophosphamide. The assay was immunoSEQ multiplex PCR, and TCRdb's table has in-frame clones only and misses some. The table has 20,000 to 30,000 clones, 86% seen once. The sample comprised PBMCs. All receptors come from an older woman with a blood cancer, CMV-positive, and with a related stem cell donor.

Turning to this clone: Germline and junction disagree at one end, which may indicate a read error. The genes are TRBV6-5 and TRBJ1-1, with 8 bases fitting TRBD1. Per the germline V gene, CDR1 is MNHEY and CDR2 is SVGAGI. This CDR3 has 15 amino acids. DNA of the CDR3: TGTGCCAGCAGATACTCGACAGGGGTGGGGACTGAAGCTTTCTTT. As protein: CASRYSTGVGTEAFF.

Notes on this clone: This sample includes further DNA sequences coding for the same CDR3. The genes are TRBV6-1 and TRBJ2-6; D is possibly TRBD2 (5 bases). The V end lost 3 bases, the J end lost 0 bases, and 6 bases lay between the germline ends. CDR1 and CDR2 from the germline V gene are MNHNS and SASEGT. This CDR3 region has 15 residues. The CDR3 DNA reads as TGTGCCAGCAGTGACCGGGGCTCTGGGGCCAACGTCCTGACTTTC. Amino acids: CASSDRGSGANVLTF.

A single count supports this clone. The genes are TRBV30 and TRBJ1-1; D may be TRBD1 (5 bases). Germline V lookup: CDR1 GTSNPN, CDR2 SVGIG (reference sequence). This CDR3 is 16 amino acids long. Between the trimmed V and J ends, which lost 4 bases and 1 base, there was a span of 19 bases. The CDR3 sequence is CAWTPPDAGRNTEAFF. For the CDR3, the DNA is TGTGCCTGGACCCCCCCCGATGCGGGGCGGAACACTGAAGCTTTCTTT.

The V and J genes are TRBV14 and TRBJ2-5; no definite D call. Germline CDR1 and CDR2: SGHDN and FVKESK. This CDR3 comprises 13 residues. Trimming stripped 3 bases from V and 1 base from J, with 6 bases between. This CDR3 reads CASSHLSQETQYF. The DNA of the CDR3 is TGTGCCAGCAGCCACCTTTCCCAAGAGACCCAGTACTTC. The full variable domain, rest sourced from reference TRBV14 and TRBJ2-5, is EAGVTQFPSHSVIEKGQTVTLRCDPISGHDNLYWYRRVMGKEIKFLLHFVKESKQDESGMPNNRFLAERTGGTYSTLKVQPAELEDSGVYFCASSHLSQETQYFGPGTRLLVL.

V is TRBV6-1 and J is TRBJ2-7; 7 nucleotides agree with TRBD2. V gave up 1 base and J gave up 3 bases; unmatched junction bases: 9. This CDR3 is built from 16 residues. From germline, CDR1 is MNHNS and CDR2 SASEGT. The CDR3 loop reads CASSEGLSGTFYEQYF. The CDR3 coding sequence is TGTGCCAGCAGTGAAGGATTAAGCGGGACCTTCTACGAGCAGTACTTC.

The rearrangement links TRBV11-2 to TRBJ1-3; TRBD1 matches at 7 bases. The trim removed 5 bases at V and 1 base at J, leaving 8 bases unmatched. CDR1 is SGHAT, CDR2 FQNNGV, per germline. This CDR3 region has 16 residues. The CDR3 nucleotides read TGTGCCAGCAGCCTATGGGGGACAGATTCTGGAAACACCATATATTTT. Protein product: CASSLWGTDSGNTIYF.

This chain connects TRBV5-1 to TRBJ2-1; 9 bases are a match to TRBD1. The CDR3 runs to 15 residues. V trimming: 4 bases; J trimming: 6 bases; junction bases outside the gene matches: 8. CDR1 and CDR2 from the germline V gene are SGHRS and YFSETQ. The CDR3 nucleotides read TGCGCCAGCAGCCTCTTGGGACAGGGTGCCAATGAGCAGTTCTTC. It encodes CASSLLGQGANEQFF.

This clone was observed a few times. The J gene is TRBJ2-1, the V gene TRBV19; TRBD2 matches at 16 bases. The ends lost 0 bases at V and 9 bases at J; junction bases unmatched: 11. There are 19 residues in the CDR3. CDR1 is LNHDA and CDR2 is SQIVND in the germline V gene (reference sequence). The CDR3 is CASSIDQGGLAGGRGEQFF. DNA for the CDR3: TGTGCCAGTAGTATAGATCAGGGGGGACTAGCGGGAGGGCGGGGTGAGCAGTTCTTC.